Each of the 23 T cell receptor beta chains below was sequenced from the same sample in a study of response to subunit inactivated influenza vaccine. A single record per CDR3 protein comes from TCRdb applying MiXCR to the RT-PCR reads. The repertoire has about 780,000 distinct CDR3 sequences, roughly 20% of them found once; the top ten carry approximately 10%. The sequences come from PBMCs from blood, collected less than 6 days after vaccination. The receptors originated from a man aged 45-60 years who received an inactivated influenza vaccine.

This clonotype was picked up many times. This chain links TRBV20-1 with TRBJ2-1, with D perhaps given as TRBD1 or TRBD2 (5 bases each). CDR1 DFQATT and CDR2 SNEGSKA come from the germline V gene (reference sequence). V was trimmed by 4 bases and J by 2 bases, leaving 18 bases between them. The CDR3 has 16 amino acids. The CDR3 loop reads CSAKKKWDRTYNEQFF. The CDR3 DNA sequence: TGCAGTGCTAAGAAAAAGTGGGACCGGACCTACAATGAGCAGTTCTTC.

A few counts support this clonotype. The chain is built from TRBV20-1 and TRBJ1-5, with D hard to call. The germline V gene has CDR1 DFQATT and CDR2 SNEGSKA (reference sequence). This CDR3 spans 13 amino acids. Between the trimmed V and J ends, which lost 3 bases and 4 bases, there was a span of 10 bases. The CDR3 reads CSASLQSNQPQHF. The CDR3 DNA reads TGCAGTGCTAGCCTTCAGAGTAATCAGCCCCAGCATTTT.

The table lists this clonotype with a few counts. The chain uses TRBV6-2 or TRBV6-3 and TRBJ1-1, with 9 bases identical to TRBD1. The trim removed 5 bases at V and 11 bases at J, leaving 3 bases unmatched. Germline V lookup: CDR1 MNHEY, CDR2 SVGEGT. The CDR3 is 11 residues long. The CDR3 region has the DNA TGTGCCAGCAGTCGGACAGGGGCCGCTTTCTTT. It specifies CASSRTGAAFF.

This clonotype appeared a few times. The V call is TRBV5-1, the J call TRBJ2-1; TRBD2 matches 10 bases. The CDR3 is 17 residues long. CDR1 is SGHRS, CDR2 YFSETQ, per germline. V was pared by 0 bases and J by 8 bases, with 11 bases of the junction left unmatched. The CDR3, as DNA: TGCGCCAGCAGCTTGGAGCCTAGAGCGGGAGGGTACTATGAGCAGTTCTTC. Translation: CASSLEPRAGGYYEQFF.

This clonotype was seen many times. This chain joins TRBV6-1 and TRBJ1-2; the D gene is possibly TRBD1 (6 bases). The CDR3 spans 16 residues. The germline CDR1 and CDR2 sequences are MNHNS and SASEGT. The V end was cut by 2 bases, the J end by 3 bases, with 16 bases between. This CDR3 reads CASSERAGQNYYGYTF. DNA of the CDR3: TGTGCCAGCAGTGAAAGGGCAGGACAGAATTACTATGGCTACACCTTC.

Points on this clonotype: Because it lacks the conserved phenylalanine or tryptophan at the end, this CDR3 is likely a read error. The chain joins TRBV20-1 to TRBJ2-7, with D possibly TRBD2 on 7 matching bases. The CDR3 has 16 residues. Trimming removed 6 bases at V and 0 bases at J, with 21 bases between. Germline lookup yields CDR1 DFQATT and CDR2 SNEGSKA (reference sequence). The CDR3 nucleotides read TGCAGTGCCACAAGGAGGGGGGGGTTTTCCTCCTACGAGCAGTACTTA. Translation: CSATRRGGFSSYEQYL.

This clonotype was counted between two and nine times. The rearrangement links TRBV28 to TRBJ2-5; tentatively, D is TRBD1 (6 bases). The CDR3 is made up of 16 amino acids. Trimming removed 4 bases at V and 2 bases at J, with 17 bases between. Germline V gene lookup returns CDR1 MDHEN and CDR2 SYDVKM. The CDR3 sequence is CASSSWRTATQETQYF. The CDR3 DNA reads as TGTGCCAGCAGTTCCTGGAGGACAGCCACTCAAGAGACCCAGTACTTC.

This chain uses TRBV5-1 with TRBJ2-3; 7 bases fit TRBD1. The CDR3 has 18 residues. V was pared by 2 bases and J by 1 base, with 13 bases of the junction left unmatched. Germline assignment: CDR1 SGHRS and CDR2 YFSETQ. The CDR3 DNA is TGCGCCAGCAGCTTACAGGGGTGGACAGCTGTCCGCACAGATACGCAGTATTTT. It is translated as CASSLQGWTAVRTDTQYF.

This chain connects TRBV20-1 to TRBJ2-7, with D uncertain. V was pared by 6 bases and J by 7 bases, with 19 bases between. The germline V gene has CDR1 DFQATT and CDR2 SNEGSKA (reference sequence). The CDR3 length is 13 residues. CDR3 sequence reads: CSALDGQSNEQYF. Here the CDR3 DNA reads TGCAGTGCGTTGGACGGGCAATCAAATGAGCAGTACTTC.

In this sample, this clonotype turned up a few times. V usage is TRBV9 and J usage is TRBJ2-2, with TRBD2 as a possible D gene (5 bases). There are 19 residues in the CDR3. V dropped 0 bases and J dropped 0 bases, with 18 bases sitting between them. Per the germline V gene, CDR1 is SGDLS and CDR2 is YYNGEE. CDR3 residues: CASSVVSGFGGANTGELFF. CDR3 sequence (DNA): TGTGCCAGCAGCGTAGTTTCGGGGTTTGGAGGCGCGAACACCGGGGAGCTGTTTTTT.

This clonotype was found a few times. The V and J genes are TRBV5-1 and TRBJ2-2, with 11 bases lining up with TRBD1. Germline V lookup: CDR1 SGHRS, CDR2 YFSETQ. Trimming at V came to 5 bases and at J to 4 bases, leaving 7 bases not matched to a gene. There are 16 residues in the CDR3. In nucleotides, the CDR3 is TGCGCCAGCAGACGTCCGGGACAGGGGGGCACCGGGGAGCTGTTTTTT. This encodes CASRRPGQGGTGELFF.

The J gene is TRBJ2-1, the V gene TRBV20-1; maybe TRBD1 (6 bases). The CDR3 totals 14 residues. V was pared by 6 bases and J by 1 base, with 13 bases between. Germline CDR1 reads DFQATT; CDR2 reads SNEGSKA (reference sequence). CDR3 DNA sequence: TGCAGTGCACGACAGGTGGGGTCCTACAATGAGCAGTTCTTC. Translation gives CSARQVGSYNEQFF.

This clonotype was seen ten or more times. DNA of the CDR3: TGTGCCAGCAGCTTAGGCGGGGAAGGTCAGCCCCAGCATTTT. Its protein is CASSLGGEGQPQHF. This chain connects TRBV7-6 to TRBJ1-5; D gene uncertain. Germline V gene sequence: CDR1 SGHVS, CDR2 FNYEAQ. CDR3 length: 14 amino acids. V lost 1 base to trimming and J lost 6 bases, with 10 bases between them.

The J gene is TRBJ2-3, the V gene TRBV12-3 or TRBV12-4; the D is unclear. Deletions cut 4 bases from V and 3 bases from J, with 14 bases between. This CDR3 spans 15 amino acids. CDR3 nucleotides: TGTGCCAGCAGTTGGCAGGCCGCAATTACAGATACGCAGTATTTT. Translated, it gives CASSWQAAITDTQYF.

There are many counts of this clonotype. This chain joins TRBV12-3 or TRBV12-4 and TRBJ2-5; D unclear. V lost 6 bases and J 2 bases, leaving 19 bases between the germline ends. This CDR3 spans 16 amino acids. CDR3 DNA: TGTGCCAGCAGCTTCACCCGGACGGCCTCTCAAGAGACCCAGTACTTC. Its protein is CASSFTRTASQETQYF.

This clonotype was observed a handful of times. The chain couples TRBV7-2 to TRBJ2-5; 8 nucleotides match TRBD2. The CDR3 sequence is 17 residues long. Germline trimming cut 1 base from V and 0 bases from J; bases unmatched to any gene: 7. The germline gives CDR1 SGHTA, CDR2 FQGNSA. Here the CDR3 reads CASSLGSGGIYQETQYF. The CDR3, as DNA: TGTGCCAGCAGCTTAGGCTCGGGGGGGATTTACCAAGAGACCCAGTACTTC. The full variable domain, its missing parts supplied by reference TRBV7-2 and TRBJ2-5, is GAGVSQSPSNKVTEKGKDVELRCDPISGHTALYWYRQSLGQGLEFLIYFQGNSAPDKSGLPSDRFSAERTGGSVSTLTIQRTQQEDSAVYLCASSLGSGGIYQETQYFGPGTRLLVL.

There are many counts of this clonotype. The CDR3 coding sequence is TGTGCCATCAGTGAGTCATCCGGGGGCGACGACTATGGCTACACCTTC. Protein: CAISESSGGDDYGYTF. V gene TRBV10-3 combines with J gene TRBJ1-2, with D perhaps matching TRBD1 (6 bases). Germline lookup yields CDR1 ENHRY and CDR2 SYGVKD. The V end lost 0 bases, the J end lost 3 bases, and 14 bases lay between the germline ends. The CDR3 is 16 amino acids.

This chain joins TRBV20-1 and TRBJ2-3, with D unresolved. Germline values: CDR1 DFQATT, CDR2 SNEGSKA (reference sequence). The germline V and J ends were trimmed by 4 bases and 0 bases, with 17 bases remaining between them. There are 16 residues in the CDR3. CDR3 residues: CSAMFSRFQSTDTQYF. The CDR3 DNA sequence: TGCAGTGCTATGTTCAGCAGGTTCCAGAGCACAGATACGCAGTATTTT.

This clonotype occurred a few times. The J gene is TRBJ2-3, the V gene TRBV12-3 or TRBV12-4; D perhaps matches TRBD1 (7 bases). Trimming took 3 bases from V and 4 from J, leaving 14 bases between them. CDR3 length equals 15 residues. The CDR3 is CASSFGGGAADTQYF. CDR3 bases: TGTGCCAGCAGTTTTGGAGGGGGCGCCGCAGATACGCAGTATTTT.

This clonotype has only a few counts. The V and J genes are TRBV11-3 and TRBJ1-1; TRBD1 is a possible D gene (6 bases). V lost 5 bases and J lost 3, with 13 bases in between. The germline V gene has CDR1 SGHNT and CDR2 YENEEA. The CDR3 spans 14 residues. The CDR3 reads CASSIGQQDTEAFF. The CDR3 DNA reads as TGTGCCAGCAGCATTGGACAGCAAGACACTGAAGCTTTCTTT.

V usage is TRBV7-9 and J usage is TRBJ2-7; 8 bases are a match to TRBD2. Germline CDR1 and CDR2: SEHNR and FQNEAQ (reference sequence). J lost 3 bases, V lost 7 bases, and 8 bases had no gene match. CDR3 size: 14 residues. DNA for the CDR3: TGTGCCAGCACCCCCGGGACTAGGGGCTACGAGCAGTACTTC. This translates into CASTPGTRGYEQYF.

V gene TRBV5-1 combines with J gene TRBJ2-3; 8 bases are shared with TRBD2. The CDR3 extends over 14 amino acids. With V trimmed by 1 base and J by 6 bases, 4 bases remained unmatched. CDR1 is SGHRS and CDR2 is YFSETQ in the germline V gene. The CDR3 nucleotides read TGCGCCAGCAGCTTGCCGGGGGGGCGCGATACGCAGTATTTT. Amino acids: CASSLPGGRDTQYF.

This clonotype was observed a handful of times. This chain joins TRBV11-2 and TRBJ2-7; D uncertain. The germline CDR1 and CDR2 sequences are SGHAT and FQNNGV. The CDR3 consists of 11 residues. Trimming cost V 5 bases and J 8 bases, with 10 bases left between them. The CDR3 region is CASSPNLQQYF. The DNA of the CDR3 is TGTGCCAGCAGCCCCAATCTACAGCAGTACTTC.